This T cell receptor beta chain originates from a study of cytomegalovirus exposure and HLA in healthy donors. Turning to the study itself: A later analysis reported the same platform for the roughly 110 validation repertoires and the 666 first-cohort repertoires. Study-wide findings and caveats: Researchers counted 150 to 200 TCR beta chains as cytomegalovirus-associated. Specificity for CMV antigens was confirmed in vitro for a few of the CMV-associated chains.

Looked up from germline, CDR1 is LGHNT and CDR2 is FRNRAP. This CDR3 has 13 amino acids. V was pared by 2 bases and J by 6 bases, with 8 bases between. In the case of this clone: The antigen is unknown.

Generated by immunoSEQ multiplex PCR, the TCRdb table keeps only in-frame clones and is missing some. The sample carries 50,000 to 65,000 clones, approximately 90% recorded once. The sample taken for sequencing was PBMCs. This receptor was obtained from a woman between 18 and 29 years old in good health and CMV-seropositive. This chain links TRBV12-5 with TRBJ1-5; D not certain. The CDR3 protein is CASGLREGQPQHF. In nucleotides, the CDR3 is TGTGCTAGTGGTTTGAGGGAGGGTCAGCCCCAGCATTTT.